The 26 T cell receptor beta chains below come from one sample, sequenced in a study of cytomegalovirus exposure and HLA in healthy donors. TCRdb's table, derived via immunoSEQ multiplex PCR, lists solely in-frame clones and lacks some. The repertoire holds under 250,000 clones, with roughly 87% as singletons. The sequenced material came from PBMCs. All receptors come from a man aged 18 to 30 in good health and CMV-seropositive.

This clone was observed a single time. This chain connects TRBV27 to TRBJ1-2; TRBD1 is a possible D gene (5 bases). CDR1 and CDR2 (germline): MNHEY, SMNVEV (reference sequence). This CDR3 contains 14 residues. V was cut by 0 bases and J by 2 bases, with 7 bases left in between. The CDR3 region has the DNA TGTGCCAGCAGTTTATCGAAGGGGAACTATGGCTACACCTTC. Its translation is CASSLSKGNYGYTF.

The V call is TRBV2, the J call TRBJ1-5, with no clear D. Germline values: CDR1 SNHLY, CDR2 FYNNEI. V lost 5 bases and J lost 0, with 8 bases in between. The CDR3 is 14 residues long. In DNA, the CDR3 is TGTGCCAGCAGTCCGGACGTTAGCAATCAGCCCCAGCATTTT. Translating it yields CASSPDVSNQPQHF.

This chain links TRBV5-1 with TRBJ1-1; D uncertain. Between the trimmed V and J ends, which lost 0 bases and 0 bases, there was a span of 6 bases. In germline, CDR1 is SGHRS, CDR2 YFSETQ. The CDR3 has 14 amino acids. CDR3 protein: CASSLGPVNTEAFF. The CDR3 DNA follows: TGCGCCAGCAGCTTGGGGCCGGTGAACACTGAAGCTTTCTTT.

This chain links TRBV28 with TRBJ1-2; 7 bases match TRBD1. The CDR3 contains 17 residues. Looked up from germline, CDR1 is MDHEN and CDR2 is SYDVKM. J lost 0 bases, V lost 6 bases, and 13 bases had no gene match. CDR3 DNA sequence: TGTGCCAGCAGCCTACCTTCTGGAACAGGGGCTAACTATGGCTACACCTTC. It is translated as CASSLPSGTGANYGYTF.

This chain links TRBV5-1 with TRBJ2-5; 9 nucleotides line up with TRBD2. V trimming: 6 bases; J trimming: 5 bases; junction bases outside the gene matches: 11. The CDR3 totals 15 residues. The germline CDR1 and CDR2 sequences are SGHRS and YFSETQ. CDR3 loop: CASKGVAGVRETQYF. CDR3 nucleotides: TGCGCCAGCAAAGGGGTAGCGGGAGTACGGGAGACCCAGTACTTC.

CDR3 nucleotides: TGTGCCAGCTCACAGGGACAGGTTCGAACTGAAGCTTTCTTT. It encodes CASSQGQVRTEAFF. This rearrangement joins TRBV18 to TRBJ1-1, with 8 bases lining up with TRBD1. Germline lookup yields CDR1 KGHSH and CDR2 LQKENI. The CDR3 extends over 14 amino acids. Trimming took 4 bases from V and 5 from J; bases not matched to a gene: 6.

This clone was seen only a few times. The chain employs TRBV7-3 and TRBJ1-1; 8 bases are a match to TRBD1. The length of the CDR3 is 14 residues. From germline, CDR1 is SGHTA and CDR2 FQGTGA. With 0 bases clipped from V and 4 bases from J, the junction kept 1 base outside the gene matches. CDR3 sequence reads: CASSLTGQGTEAFF. DNA of the CDR3: TGTGCCAGCAGCTTAACTGGACAGGGCACTGAAGCTTTCTTT. Combining the CDR3 with reference TRBV7-3 and TRBJ1-1 gives the whole variable domain GAGVSQTPSNKVTEKGKYVELRCDPISGHTALYWYRQSLGQGPEFLIYFQGTGAADDSGLPNDRFFAVRPEGSVSTLKIQRTERGDSAVYLCASSLTGQGTEAFFGQGTRLTVV.

The chain is built from TRBV6-1 and TRBJ2-1; no clear D. The V and J ends lost 0 bases and 7 bases respectively, with 13 bases between them. CDR1 is MNHNS and CDR2 is SASEGT in the germline V gene. The CDR3 spans 15 residues. CDR3 amino acids: CASSEATVLGNEQFF. The CDR3 DNA reads as TGTGCCAGCAGTGAAGCGACTGTCTTGGGGAATGAGCAGTTCTTC.

This chain uses TRBV15 with TRBJ2-1; 11 bases match TRBD2. This CDR3 contains 20 residues. Trimming removed 5 bases from V and 9 bases from J; junction bases left unmatched: 24. From germline, CDR1 is LNHNV and CDR2 YYDKDF (reference sequence). For the CDR3, the DNA is TGTGCCACCAGCCGCGGTTGGAAACTAGCGGGAGTTCCCCTTTTGGGTGAGCAGTTCTTC. Translation: CATSRGWKLAGVPLLGEQFF.

A note on this clone: The sample holds other DNA sequences that translate to the same CDR3. The chain links TRBV30 to TRBJ1-1; D gene ambiguous. Per the germline V gene, CDR1 is GTSNPN and CDR2 is SVGIG (reference sequence). This CDR3 contains 11 residues. Trimming cost V 0 bases and J 6 bases, with 5 bases left between them. The CDR3 loop reads CAWSVLSEAFF. The DNA for the CDR3 is TGTGCCTGGAGTGTACTTTCTGAAGCTTTCTTT.

The chain couples TRBV18 to TRBJ1-2; D is unresolved. Germline-derived CDR1 and CDR2 are KGHSH and LQKENI. V was trimmed by 3 bases and J by 7 bases, leaving 12 bases between them. The CDR3 covers 13 residues. In nucleotides, the CDR3 is TGTGCCAGCTCACCGGAACCGTCTGTTGGCTACACCTTC. This translates into CASSPEPSVGYTF.

This clone was picked up a small number of times. This chain connects TRBV2 to TRBJ1-2; tentative D call: TRBD1 (6 bases). Germline CDR1 is SNHLY and CDR2 is FYNNEI. V lost 7 bases to trimming and J lost 3 bases, with 15 bases between them. This CDR3 spans 14 amino acids. CDR3 sequence reads: CASNRGGADYGYTF. CDR3 DNA: TGTGCCAGCAACCGCGGGGGCGCCGACTATGGCTACACCTTC.

The genes are TRBV5-1 and TRBJ2-3, with D hard to call. Germline V lookup: CDR1 SGHRS, CDR2 YFSETQ. This CDR3 has 13 residues. The germline V and J ends were trimmed by 0 bases and 7 bases, with 9 bases remaining between them. CDR3 coding DNA: TGCGCCAGCAGCTTGGACTATTCCTATACGCAGTATTTT. Protein: CASSLDYSYTQYF.

V usage is TRBV29-1 and J usage is TRBJ1-1; 9 bases map to TRBD1. Germline V lookup: CDR1 SQVTM, CDR2 ANQGSEA. CDR3 length: 11 residues. V dropped 5 bases and J dropped 10; count of bases not matched to a gene: 5. The CDR3 loop is CSVYGTGTAFF. The DNA of the CDR3 is TGCAGCGTTTATGGGACAGGGACAGCTTTCTTT.

This chain joins TRBV30 and TRBJ1-5; D is uncertain. V was clipped by 0 bases and J by 3 bases, with 6 bases between them. The CDR3 consists of 13 residues. Germline V CDR1 and CDR2: GTSNPN, SVGIG (reference sequence). The CDR3 DNA reads as TGTGCCTGGAGTGTTAATGACAATCAGCCCCAGCATTTT. This codes for CAWSVNDNQPQHF.

This clone occurred once. The gene calls are TRBV5-1 and TRBJ2-1; 13 bases align to TRBD2. CDR3 length equals 16 residues. V gave up 4 bases and J gave up 8 bases; unmatched junction bases: 9. In germline, CDR1 is SGHRS, CDR2 YFSETQ. The CDR3 region is CASSPGTSGISDEQFF. The CDR3, as DNA: TGCGCCAGCAGCCCCGGGACTAGCGGGATATCAGATGAGCAGTTCTTC.

In nucleotides, the CDR3 is TGTGCCAGCAGCATGAAAAGTCAGCCCCAGCATTTT. Its protein is CASSMKSQPQHF. This chain connects TRBV7-2 to TRBJ1-5; D is unclear. There are 12 residues in the CDR3. The germline CDR1 and CDR2 sequences are SGHTA and FQGNSA. Trimming shortened V by 5 bases and J by 6 bases, and 8 bases separated the two germline ends. The entire variable domain, with the rest obtained from reference TRBV7-2 and TRBJ1-5, is as follows: GAGVSQSPSNKVTEKGKDVELRCDPISGHTALYWYRQSLGQGLEFLIYFQGNSAPDKSGLPSDRFSAERTGGSVSTLTIQRTQQEDSAVYLCASSMKSQPQHFGDGTRLSIL.

This chain uses TRBV19 with TRBJ2-1; tentatively, D is TRBD2 (6 bases). Germline CDR1 and CDR2: LNHDA and SQIVND (reference sequence). Between the trimmed V and J ends, which lost 3 bases and 7 bases, there was a span of 16 bases. The CDR3 has 15 amino acids. Here the CDR3 DNA reads TGTGCCAGTAGTATCGGTGTGGAGGGCCTAAATGAGCAGTTCTTC. Translating it yields CASSIGVEGLNEQFF.

CDR3 in DNA: TGCGCCAGCAGCCGGGGACTGGGGACTGAAGCTTTCTTT. This gives the protein CASSRGLGTEAFF. The genes are TRBV4-1 and TRBJ1-1; TRBD1 is a possible D gene (5 bases). The CDR3 contains 13 residues. Trimming left V 4 bases short and J 5 bases short, with 11 bases between. Germline assignment: CDR1 MGHRA and CDR2 YSYEKL.

This chain links TRBV6-1 with TRBJ1-3; D unresolved. The CDR3 has 16 amino acids. V lost 2 bases, J lost 2 bases, and 13 bases lay in between. Germline loops: CDR1 MNHNS, CDR2 SASEGT. In nucleotides, the CDR3 is TGTGCCAGCAGTGAATCGGGCAGCCTCGCTGGAAACACCATATATTTT. This encodes CASSESGSLAGNTIYF.

This chain links TRBV7-2 with TRBJ2-7, with TRBD2 identical over 7 bases. CDR3 length: 13 residues. Unmatched junction bases numbered 5, after V lost 3 bases and J lost 6 bases. CDR1 is SGHTA and CDR2 is FQGNSA in the germline V gene. The CDR3 is CASSFGREGEQYF. The CDR3 coding sequence is TGTGCCAGCAGCTTTGGGAGGGAGGGCGAGCAGTACTTC.

V usage is TRBV5-1 and J usage is TRBJ1-1; 8 nucleotides align to TRBD1. The ends lost 3 bases at V and 1 base at J; junction bases unmatched: 2. CDR3 length: 14 amino acids. The germline CDR1 and CDR2 sequences are SGHRS and YFSETQ. The CDR3 sequence: CASSSDRANTEAFF. The CDR3, as DNA: TGCGCCAGCAGCTCGGACAGGGCGAACACTGAAGCTTTCTTT.

The chain employs TRBV7-8 and TRBJ1-1; 9 bases line up with TRBD1. V was clipped by 1 base and J by 3 bases; unmatched bases: 12. The CDR3 has 18 amino acids. Germline CDR1 and CDR2: SGHVS and FQNEAQ. In DNA, the CDR3 is TGTGCCAGCAGCTTAGGGCGTGGGACAGGGTACTTCGACACTGAAGCTTTCTTT. Translating it yields CASSLGRGTGYFDTEAFF.

The chain has TRBV5-1 and TRBJ2-6; D unresolved. The ends were cut back, 0 bases at V and 1 base at J, with 11 bases in the middle. The CDR3 is 17 residues long. CDR1 and CDR2 from the germline V gene are SGHRS and YFSETQ. The DNA for the CDR3 is TGCGCCAGCAGCTTGGCCAGGTTGGAGTCTGGGGCCAACGTCCTGACTTTC. Translation gives CASSLARLESGANVLTF.

The count of this clone is one. The chain has TRBV6-5 and TRBJ1-2, with D perhaps matching TRBD1 (5 bases). There are 14 residues in the CDR3. CDR1 and CDR2 from the germline V gene are MNHEY and SVGAGI. The V end lost 6 bases, the J end lost 8 bases, and 19 bases lay between the germline ends. CDR3 residues: CASSPGRAIGGYTF. The CDR3 region has the DNA TGTGCCAGCAGCCCGGGACGGGCGATAGGCGGCTACACCTTC.

This clone was seen only a few times. V is TRBV6-5 and J is TRBJ2-2; 7 nucleotides match TRBD1. Germline V lookup: CDR1 MNHEY, CDR2 SVGAGI. The CDR3 length is 13 residues. J lost 5 bases, V lost 5 bases, and 2 bases had no gene match. This chain's CDR3 is CASSRGQTGELFF. The CDR3 region has the DNA TGTGCCAGCAGTCGGGGACAGACCGGGGAGCTGTTTTTT.